This paragraph covers one T cell receptor beta chain sequence. The specificity of this receptor is unknown. Qualities for individual bases were not recorded, and no much larger clone is one base off. A patient counted as having stable Graves' hyperthyroidism if no progression to ophthalmopathy occurred over 18 months of follow-up. Hyperthyroidism patients were aged 18 to 65 years and newly diagnosed, with disease duration of less than 2 months. Patients with uncontrolled infections, other autoimmune diseases, pregnancy or lactation were excluded. Diagnoses were based on clinical symptoms, serum thyroxine and TRAb, thyroid ultrasound and orbital computed tomography. Trizol reagent was used to extract total RNA, and RNA quality was then checked on an Agilent 2100 Bioanalyzer. The CDR3, cysteine through phenylalanine, is 15 amino acids long. Just CDR3 DNA is preserved here, 45 bases in frame from base 1. V gives up 3 bases and J gives up 3 bases, and the segment between their germline ends measures 11 bases. CDR1 is given as ENHRY and CDR2 as SYGVKD, both from the germline V gene.

The data were obtained in a study of T cells in Graves' hyperthyroidism and ophthalmopathy (dated by TCRdb to about 2019). Context from the whole study: TCR V-J signatures able to tell the groups apart were searched for in a discovery cohort of 100 patients, of whom roughly 42 had Graves' ophthalmopathy and 57 had stable Graves' hyperthyroidism. For training and testing, the 100 or so patients in the discovery cohort were randomly divided in a 7:3 ratio. Once sampling was done, hyperthyroidism patients were given methimazole at a starting dose of 30 mg daily, whereas ophthalmopathy patients were given high-dose intravenous methylprednisolone. Whether ophthalmopathy could be predicted prospectively was tested in an independent validation cohort made up of about 20 hyperthyroidism patients plus 17 patients who later progressed to ophthalmopathy. The paper reports TCR Vbeta CDR3 sequencing of roughly 140 peripheral blood samples: around 41 ophthalmopathy, about 75 hyperthyroidism and approximately 17 progressor patients. In more than five Graves' hyperthyroidism patients, the study also compared T-cell repertoires from thyroid tissue with T-cell repertoires from blood. Here is what the overall study found, with its caveats: Most expanded thyroid clonotypes (frequency above 0.001) were also detected in blood, suggesting blood repertoires may reflect thyroid immune responses. In validation, the model predicted progression to ophthalmopathy a median of roughly 6.2 months before onset, with about 70% sensitivity and roughly 77% specificity. Ophthalmopathy was separated from stable hyperthyroidism by a 13 V-J signature model, with around 90% sensitivity and about 81% specificity obtained in cross-validation and 80%/75% obtained in testing. Sample size was not statistically predetermined, and blinding of investigators to group allocation was not performed.

TCR beta CDR3 regions were amplified from RNA transcripts. For the first round of RT-PCR on the TCR CDR3, the HTBI primer set was used together with the Qiagen OneStep RT-PCR kit. Libraries were constructed in a second round of multiplex PCR, after which size selection and purification were carried out. Paired-end sequencing of the libraries was performed with 100 bp reads on an Illumina HiSeq2000. In the original analysis: Raw data were processed with SOAPnuke, discarding reads with adapters, uncalled bases, mean Phred below 15, or no exact constant-primer or identifier match. High-quality paired reads were merged using COPE v1.2.5, and each unique nucleotide sequence was defined as a clonotype. MiTCR v1.1 was used to align the clonotypes against IMGT TRBV, TRBD and TRBJ reference segments. Analysis was restricted to V-J combinations with a frequency above 0.0001, which covered roughly 99% of repertoires. A TCS score was defined as the ratio of F50 (clonal expansion) to E x V (chaos), with BLOSUM62-based TCRdist applied between CDR3 peptides within each V-J. Welch's t-statistics and random forest reduced fewer than 600 V-J features to about 13, which were used in a naive Bayes classifier (R e1071). TCRdb ran its own pipeline on the public reads, namely fastp trimming at Q25 and MiXCR clone calling, and kept in-frame beta chains. Each entry is one CDR3 protein sequence, shown with its most common DNA and genes. In this record, the V and J calls reflect TCRdb's handling and not the investigators' own analysis. The sample data list hundreds of thousands of distinct CDR3 sequences, and just over 45% of these were observed just once. The ten largest clonotypes hold approximately 8.2% of the sample.

Sequencing was done on a sample of peripheral blood or thyroid tissue (not recorded which). The V gene is TRBV10-3 and the J gene is TRBJ1-4; the D gene cannot be resolved reliably. The clonotype comes from a woman aged 18-29 years with Graves' hyperthyroidism. Donor details come from another sample of the same person, matched by shared clones. The nucleotide sequence is given as TGTGCCATCAGTGATTTGGATTCGGCTAATGAAAAACTGTTTTTT. Translated, this gives CAISDLDSANEKLFF.